The present entry profiles one T cell receptor beta chain with its context. The sample is drawn from a study of preoperative IRX-2 immunotherapy in early breast cancer. Method: immunoSEQ multiplex PCR; TCRdb's copy keeps in-frame clones and lacks some. The sample holds approximately 98,000 clones; 80% to 90% are singletons and the top ten take approximately 2%. Treatment indicated: preoperative locoregional IRX-2 cytokine immunotherapy. This phase Ib study tested locoregional IRX-2 cytokine immunotherapy given before surgery. The specimen comprised tumor tissue, sampled after IRX-2 immunotherapy. The TCR originated in a human donor with breast cancer.

DNA of the CDR3: TGTGCCAGCAGTTTTGGGCCCACCCCCAATCAGCCCCAGCATTTT. Translating it yields CASSFGPTPNQPQHF. V is TRBV6-8 and J is TRBJ1-5; D not certain. Germline CDR1 is MNHGY and CDR2 is SAAAGT. The CDR3 has 15 amino acids. With 4 bases removed from V and 3 bases from J, the gap between germline ends came to 13 bases.